This T cell receptor (beta chain) stems from a study of metastatic and nonmetastatic thyroid tumors. The ends were cut back, 1 base at V and 2 bases at J, with 9 bases in the middle. Germline V gives CDR1 LGHDT, CDR2 YNNKEL (reference sequence). CDR3 length equals 14 residues. Thyroid surgery was preceded by no treatment in any patient. This clone was counted ten times or more. In the authors' workflow: CDR3 differences across clinicopathological groups were used to build a distant-metastasis classifier for papillary thyroid cancer. TCRdb called clones again from the PCR reads with MiXCR. TCRdb, rather than the study authors, made the V and J calls. Among 55,000 to 75,000 clones listed, roughly 18% were seen once.

This TCR was recovered from a female donor with papillary thyroid cancer or a benign thyroid nodule (not recorded which). Some clones in this sample may be carry-over from other donors' samples. The chain has TRBV3-1 and TRBJ2-7; TRBD2 might be the D (5 bases). Sample: blood. For the CDR3, the DNA is TGTGCCAGCAGCCAAGGAGGAGGAGCCTACGAGCAGTACTTC. This translates into CASSQGGGAYEQYF.